This T cell receptor beta chain was recovered during a study of identical twins (dated by TCRdb to the mid-2010s). Some background on the complete study: To test whether fetal clonotypes persist, this study deep-sequenced TCR alpha and beta repertoires from monozygotic twins, from unrelated adults of various ages, and from cord blood. To rule out contamination, replicate twin experiments were performed at different times with different library preparation protocols.

Reading from cysteine to phenylalanine, the CDR3 counts 16 amino acids. Here the CDR3 DNA is all that survives: 48 bases in frame from base 1. Trimming takes 0 bases from V and 1 base from J, and the germline ends sit 13 bases apart. Sequences SGHRS (CDR1) and YFSETQ (CDR2) are obtained from the germline V gene. Every donor was a healthy Caucasian. The twin cohort consisted of three pairs of female monozygotic twins, all aged about 18 to 29 years. CD4+ and CD8+ T cell populations were isolated with positive isolation kits from Invitrogen. The library was obtained by 5' RACE. The data were produced on an Illumina HiSeq 2000. A universal primer binding site was added through template switching, and the final cDNA carried a unique molecular identifier so that TCR cDNA molecules could be counted accurately. Specific primers in the conserved constant-segment region were used to synthesize first-strand cDNA for the TCR alpha and beta chains. Each cDNA library was double barcoded, with a SMART-Mk sample barcode plus Illumina barcodes, to control for contamination. TruSeq adapter sequences and Illumina sample barcodes were added in two successive PCR steps. TCR alpha and beta cDNA libraries were sequenced on the Illumina HiSeq platform with custom primers. Regarding the original processing steps: MiGEC was used to process raw reads and extract unique molecular identifiers, and MiXCR was used to find CDR3 positions. For each individual, recombination models were inferred using an EM algorithm with the repgenHMM and IGoR tools. Shared clonotype analysis was performed with the tcR package in R, normalizing sharing by the product of cloneset sizes. To study raw recombination free of thymic and clonal selection effects, out-of-frame nonproductive sequences were analyzed. The public reads were reanalyzed by TCRdb: fastp trimming at Q25, MiXCR alignment, in-frame beta chains only. Entries are consolidated by CDR3 protein sequence, retaining the most common genes and DNA. The V and J calls here are based on TCRdb, not the publication. This sample holds roughly 290,000 distinct CDR3 sequences; roughly 9.7% were observed only once. Jointly, the top ten make up 6% to 8.5% of the sample.

The paper as a whole reports these results and caveats: Zero-insertion analyses could be partly confounded by invariant T cells such as MAIT and iNKT, although diverse VJ usage argued against such confounding for most clonotypes. Recombination models systematically underestimated out-of-frame TCR alpha sharing in monozygotic twins but agreed with sharing between unrelated individuals. Out-of-frame TCR alpha sequences shared between twins showed an excess of low generation-probability sequences compared with coincidental sharing between unrelated individuals. Because the same donors could not be followed over many years, the conclusions relied on cross-sectional statistical analysis. In beta out-of-frame sequences, excess twin sharing was weaker, because having fewer shared sequences lowered the signal-to-noise ratio. Fewer insertions were carried by abundant cord blood beta clonotypes, a similar but weaker trend appeared in young adult naive repertoires, and no such trend appeared in memory repertoires.

This clonotype was seen repeatedly, ten times or more. Its target antigen remains unknown. Base qualities are not recorded, but no much larger clone differs from it by a single base. The data also belong to a second study, concerning yellow fever vaccine responses in identical twins. Reported in the second study: The T cell response to vaccination in identical twins was reported by the authors to appear partly convergent and partly personalized. Focusing on identical twins, the study followed the T cell clones that responded to the vaccine, and did so with precision.

The TCR sequence derives from a woman younger than 35 in good health. Sequenced sample: CD8+ T cells sorted from blood. The chain employs TRBV5-1 and TRBJ1-1, with a weak D call of TRBD1 (5 bases match). CDR3 loop: CASSLASSGTNTEAFF. The DNA sequence follows: TGCGCCAGCAGCTTGGCTTCGAGTGGGACGAACACTGAAGCTTTCTTT.